This TCR beta chain was profiled in a study of shared clonotypes between healthy human individuals. Sequencing was performed with immunoSEQ multiplex PCR; in TCRdb, only in-frame clones are kept and a portion is missing. The sample records roughly 2,300,000 clones, 85% to 95% being singletons. This CDR3 comprises 12 residues. Germline CDR1 reads SNHLY; CDR2 reads FYNNEI. V lost 8 bases, J lost 3 bases, and 11 bases lay in between. The TCR was taken from a man between 18 and 29 years old in good health. Some clones in this sample may be carry-over from other donors' samples. Sequenced: naive CD4+ T cells from PBMCs. As to subset: CD45RA+ positively selected. V gene TRBV2 combines with J gene TRBJ2-7; D unresolved. Here the CDR3 DNA reads TGTGCCAGCTCGCCGGTCGGCTACGAGCAGTACTTC. Residues: CASSPVGYEQYF.